This record looks at one TCR beta chain sequence and its context. This record belongs to a study of blood T cell repertoires in COVID-19. The CDR3 has 13 amino acids. The trim removed 10 bases at V and 0 bases at J, leaving 2 bases unmatched. Authors' data handling: It was from reference gene primer amplification that nucleated cell counts were estimated. Sequencing was performed with immunoSEQ multiplex PCR; in TCRdb, only in-frame clones are kept and a portion is missing. D and trimming come from the DNA, and the V and J calls and clone size come from that table. The sample includes roughly 170,000 clones, about 85% of them seen just once.

The TCR sequence derives from a man aged 60-69 years with acute or convalescent COVID-19. Sequenced: peripheral blood. The chain links TRBV12-3 or TRBV12-4 to TRBJ1-3; TRBD1 matches at 8 bases. CDR3 amino acids: CATDRGSGNTIYF. The CDR3 DNA reads as TGTGCCACCGACAGGGGCTCTGGAAACACCATATATTTT.